The rows below give T cell receptor beta chains drawn from one sample of a study of blood T cell repertoires in COVID-19. Some clones are missing from TCRdb's copy, which holds only in-frame ones; the method was immunoSEQ multiplex PCR. The data contain roughly 40,000 clones, around 90% of them singletons. Sequenced material: peripheral blood. The receptors derive from a middle-aged woman with acute or convalescent COVID-19. The CDR3 runs from the conserved cysteine through the conserved F or W. The order of the fields is J gene, D gene, clone size, V gene, CDR3 protein, CDR3 DNA. The D gene is left open where the match is weak. Where a row states a size, it is once, few, many or the class of an expanded clone; other rows omit it.

TRBJ1-6 - - TRBV9 CASSALQGRSPLHF TGTGCCAGCAGCGCGTTACAGGGCCGTTCACCCCTCCACTTT
TRBJ2-2 - - TRBV2 CASRGAVWTAVAANTGELFF TGTGCCAGCAGGGGGGCCGTCTGGACAGCTGTAGCAGCGAACACCGGGGAGCTGTTTTTT
TRBJ1-1 - - TRBV5-1 CASSVGPGNTEAFF TGCGCCAGCAGTGTGGGGCCTGGGAACACTGAAGCTTTCTTT
TRBJ2-7 TRBD1 once TRBV19 CASSIVTGQGGGEQYF TGTGCCAGTAGTATAGTAACGGGACAGGGAGGTGGCGAGCAGTACTTC
TRBJ1-2 - - TRBV7-2 CASSLGPGGYGYTF TGTGCCAGCAGCTTAGGTCCGGGAGGCTATGGCTACACCTTC
TRBJ1-6 TRBD1 - TRBV27 CASSLAGQGYSPLHF TGTGCCAGCAGTTTAGCAGGACAGGGTTACTCACCCCTCCACTTT
TRBJ2-7 TRBD1 - TRBV19 CASSPRDSYYEQYF TGTGCCAGTAGTCCCCGGGACAGCTACTACGAGCAGTACTTC
TRBJ2-2 - - TRBV14 CASSPGWPITGELFF TGTGCCAGCAGCCCGGGTTGGCCAATTACCGGGGAGCTGTTTTTT
TRBJ2-2 - - TRBV28 CASSLRLGRVNTGELFF TGTGCCAGCAGTTTACGGCTGGGCAGGGTGAACACCGGGGAGCTGTTTTTT
TRBJ2-3 TRBD2 - TRBV9 CASSAGLAGDTDTQYF TGTGCCAGCAGCGCCGGGCTAGCGGGAGACACAGATACGCAGTATTTT
TRBJ1-1 - - TRBV11-3 CASSNDLDTEAFF TGTGCCAGCAGCAACGACTTGGACACTGAAGCTTTCTTT
TRBJ1-1 - - TRBV25-1 CASRGAGWDTEAFF TGTGCCAGCAGGGGGGCAGGGTGGGACACTGAAGCTTTCTTT